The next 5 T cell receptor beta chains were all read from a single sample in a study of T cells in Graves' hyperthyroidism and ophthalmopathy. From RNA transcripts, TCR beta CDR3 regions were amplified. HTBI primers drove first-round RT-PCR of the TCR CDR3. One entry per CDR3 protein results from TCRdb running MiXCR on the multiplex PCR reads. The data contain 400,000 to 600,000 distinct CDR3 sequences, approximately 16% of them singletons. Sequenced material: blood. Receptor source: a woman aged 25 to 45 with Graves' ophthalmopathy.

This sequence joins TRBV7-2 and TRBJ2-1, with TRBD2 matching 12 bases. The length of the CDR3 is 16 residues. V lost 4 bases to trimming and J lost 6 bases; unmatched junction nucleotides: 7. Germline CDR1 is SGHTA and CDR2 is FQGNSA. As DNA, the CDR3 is TGTGCCAGCAGCTCTACTAGCGGGAGGCGGGGCAATGAGCAGTTCTTC. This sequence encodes CASSSTSGRRGNEQFF.

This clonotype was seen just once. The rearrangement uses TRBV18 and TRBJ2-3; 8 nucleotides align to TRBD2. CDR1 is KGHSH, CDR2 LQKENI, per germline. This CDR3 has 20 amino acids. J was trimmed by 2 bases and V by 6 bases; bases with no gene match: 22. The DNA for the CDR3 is TGTGCCAGCTCCCACTTTGCCGGACTAGCCACTATTGCGGCCACAGATACGCAGTATTTT. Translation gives CASSHFAGLATIAATDTQYF.

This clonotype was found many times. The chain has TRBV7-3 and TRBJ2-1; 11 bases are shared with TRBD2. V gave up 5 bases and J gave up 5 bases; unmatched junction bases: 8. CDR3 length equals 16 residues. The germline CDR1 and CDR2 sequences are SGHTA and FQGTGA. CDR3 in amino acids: CASSPIGTSGNNEQFF. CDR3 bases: TGTGCCAGCAGCCCGATCGGGACTAGCGGAAACAATGAGCAGTTCTTC.

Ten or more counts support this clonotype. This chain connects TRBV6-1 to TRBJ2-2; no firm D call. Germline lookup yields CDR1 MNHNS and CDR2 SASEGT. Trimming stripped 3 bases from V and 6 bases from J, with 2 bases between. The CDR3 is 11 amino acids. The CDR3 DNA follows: TGTGCCAGCAGTGACGCCGGGGAGCTGTTTTTT. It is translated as CASSDAGELFF.

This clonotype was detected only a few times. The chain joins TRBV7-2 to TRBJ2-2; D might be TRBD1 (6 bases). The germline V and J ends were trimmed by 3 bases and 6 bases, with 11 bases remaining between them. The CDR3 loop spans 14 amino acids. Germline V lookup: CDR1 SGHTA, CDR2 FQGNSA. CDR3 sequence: CASSFLQGAGELFF. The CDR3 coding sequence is TGTGCCAGCAGCTTTCTACAGGGTGCCGGGGAGCTGTTTTTT.